The next 14 T cell receptor beta chains were all read from a single sample in a study of human T cells and chemical hapten exposure (dated by TCRdb to about 2021). The library was prepared using RACE. The instrument given in TCRdb is NextSeq 500. TCRdb took the public reads, trimmed them with fastp at Q25, ran MiXCR for clone calling and kept in-frame beta chains. CDR3 protein duplicates are merged, each entry listing the most common genes and DNA. The sample has fewer than 500,000 distinct CDR3 sequences on record, nearly 5% of them singletons. 2% to 2.5% of the sample is held by the ten biggest clonotypes. Interpreted using the paper, the time point label stands for: patch test 1, 2 weeks after DPC sensitization. The meaning of the sample's treatment or condition label: therapeutic diphenylcyclopropenone sensitization with weekly scalp DPC. The sample in question was whole blood, obtained in connection with sensitization to the hapten diphenylcyclopropenone (DPC). Receptors were obtained from a woman between 50 and 59 years old with alopecia areata. Some clones in this sample may be carry-over from other donors' samples.

This clonotype has a handful of counts. This chain connects TRBV20-1 to TRBJ1-2; D may be TRBD1 (6 bases). The germline gives CDR1 DFQATT, CDR2 SNEGSKA (reference sequence). V was cut by 7 bases and J by 8 bases, with 20 bases left in between. The CDR3 runs to 13 residues. Here the CDR3 DNA reads TGCAGTGGCGCTTTCGTTGGGGGCTCAGGCTACACCTTC. Translating it yields CSGAFVGGSGYTF.

This clonotype was counted many times. The DNA is left out, because the CDR3 cannot be placed on it with certainty; the CDR3 is given as TCRdb lists it. The chain employs TRBV12-3 or TRBV12-4 and TRBJ2-2; TRBD1, the table's D call, was not compared with the DNA. 13 amino acids form the CDR3, both terminal residues included. The CDR3 region is CASSFGAGGELFF.

This clonotype has just a few counts. The CDR3 reads CATSERTGGIEPQHF. The CDR3 DNA is TGTGCCACCAGTGAGCGGACAGGGGGCATTGAGCCCCAGCATTTT. This chain joins TRBV24-1 and TRBJ1-5, with 11 bases identical to TRBD1. The trim removed 4 bases at V and 8 bases at J, leaving 6 bases unmatched. From germline, CDR1 is KGHDR and CDR2 SFDVKD. The CDR3 consists of 15 residues.

This clonotype was observed many times. V usage is TRBV7-2 and J usage is TRBJ2-7; D unresolved. This CDR3 is 15 amino acids long. Deletions cut 5 bases from V and 0 bases from J, with 14 bases between. Germline values: CDR1 SGHTA, CDR2 FQGNSA. The DNA for the CDR3 is TGTGCCAGCAGCCCCAGCCTGGATCGCTCCTACGAGCAGTACTTC. Its translation: CASSPSLDRSYEQYF.

This clonotype was observed a few times. This sequence joins TRBV10-3 and TRBJ1-2; maybe TRBD1 (5 bases). The length of the CDR3 is 18 residues. The V gene lost 0 bases and the J gene lost 6 bases, with 23 bases spanning the gap. Germline-derived CDR1 and CDR2 are ENHRY and SYGVKD. The CDR3 here is CAISESPRGTREEDGYTF. The CDR3, as DNA: TGTGCCATCAGTGAGTCACCAAGAGGGACCAGGGAAGAGGATGGCTACACCTTC.

The chain is built from TRBV12-3 or TRBV12-4 and TRBJ2-3; 12 positions agree with TRBD2. CDR3 length: 17 amino acids. With V trimmed by 5 bases and J by 6 bases, 12 bases remained unmatched. This CDR3 is CASSTLLAGGPSDTQYF. The CDR3 coding sequence is TGTGCCAGCAGTACACTTCTAGCGGGGGGGCCGTCCGATACGCAGTATTTT.

On this clonotype: Given a much more abundant clone one base away, this may be a read error. The chain has TRBV4-2 and TRBJ1-1; D unclear. The CDR3 length is 13 residues. Germline assignment: CDR1 LGHNA and CDR2 YNFKEQ. The CDR3 region is CASSQGRDTVAFF. CDR3 coding DNA: TGTGCCAGCAGCCAAGGGCGCGACACTGTAGCTTTCTTT.

The chain uses TRBV19 and TRBJ1-5; D is uncertain. The ends were cut back, 4 bases at V and 0 bases at J, with 13 bases in the middle. The CDR3 totals 16 residues. Looked up from germline, CDR1 is LNHDA and CDR2 is SQIVND (reference sequence). The CDR3 is CASSKGGPFSNQPQHF. CDR3 bases: TGTGCCAGTAGTAAAGGAGGACCCTTTAGCAATCAGCCCCAGCATTTT.

The sample holds a few counts of this clonotype. J is TRBJ2-2 and V is TRBV5-1; the match to TRBD2 covers 12 bases. The CDR3 has 19 amino acids. Germline trimming cut 3 bases from V and 4 bases from J; bases unmatched to any gene: 13. Germline V lookup: CDR1 SGHRS, CDR2 YFSETQ. CDR3 DNA sequence: TGCGCCAGCAGCTCCGGAGATTTACTAGCGGGGGGAAGCACCGGGGAGCTGTTTTTT. Translation: CASSSGDLLAGGSTGELFF.

V and J are TRBV3-1 and TRBJ2-1; 11 bases line up with TRBD2. This CDR3 has 17 residues. CDR1 LGHDT and CDR2 YNNKEL come from the germline V gene (reference sequence). V shed 4 bases, J shed 3 bases, and the junction held 8 bases outside the gene matches. The CDR3 loop reads CASSPLAGGILYNEQFF. The CDR3 DNA reads as TGTGCCAGCAGCCCCTTAGCGGGGGGGATTCTCTACAATGAGCAGTTCTTC.

The V call is TRBV5-6, the J call TRBJ2-3; 14 nucleotides align to TRBD2. The J segment lost 2 bases and the V segment lost 4 bases, leaving 3 bases of the junction unmatched. The CDR3 has 16 residues. The V gene's germline CDR1 is SGHDT and CDR2 YYEEEE. This chain's CDR3 is CASSMTSGRATDTQYF. CDR3 nucleotides: TGTGCCAGCAGCATGACTAGCGGGAGGGCCACAGATACGCAGTATTTT.

This clonotype was counted ten times or more. This sequence joins TRBV7-2 and TRBJ1-2; 7 bases align to TRBD1. The CDR3 totals 16 residues. With 5 bases clipped from V and 2 bases from J, the junction kept 11 bases outside the gene matches. The germline V gene has CDR1 SGHTA and CDR2 FQGNSA. The CDR3 loop is CASSTGAGRLNYGYTF. The CDR3 DNA is TGTGCCAGCAGCACAGGGGCCGGACGGCTGAACTATGGCTACACCTTC.

Remarks on this clonotype: Just one base apart from a much larger clone, this may be a read error. The V and J genes are TRBV20-1 and TRBJ1-1, with 7 positions matching TRBD1. This CDR3 has 17 amino acids. From germline, CDR1 is DFQATT and CDR2 SNEGSKA (reference sequence). The junction had 16 bases not matched to a gene; V was cut back by 6 bases and J by 0 bases. DNA of the CDR3: TGCAGTGCCCCTTGTGGGGCAGGGGGGCTTATGAACACTGAAGCTTTCTTT. It yields the protein CSAPCGAGGLMNTEAFF.

The chain has TRBV18 and TRBJ2-5, with a tentative D call TRBD2 (6 bases). The germline V and J ends were trimmed by 3 bases and 4 bases, with 12 bases remaining between them. This CDR3 region has 14 residues. The germline V gene encodes CDR1 KGHSH and CDR2 LQKENI. This CDR3 reads CASSPKVGGETQYF. CDR3 sequence (DNA): TGTGCCAGCTCACCCAAAGTGGGGGGAGAGACCCAGTACTTC.